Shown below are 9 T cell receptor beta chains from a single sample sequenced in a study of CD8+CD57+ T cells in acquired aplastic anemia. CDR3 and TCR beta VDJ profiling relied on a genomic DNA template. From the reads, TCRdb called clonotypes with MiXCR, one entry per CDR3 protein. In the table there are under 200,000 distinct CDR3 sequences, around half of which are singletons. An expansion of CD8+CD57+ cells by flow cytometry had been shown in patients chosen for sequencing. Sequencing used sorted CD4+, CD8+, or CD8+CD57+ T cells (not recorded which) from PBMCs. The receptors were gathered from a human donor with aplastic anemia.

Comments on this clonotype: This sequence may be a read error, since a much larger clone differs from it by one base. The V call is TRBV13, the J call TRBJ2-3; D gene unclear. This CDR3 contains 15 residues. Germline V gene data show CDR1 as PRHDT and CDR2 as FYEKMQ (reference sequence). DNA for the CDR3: TGTTCCAGCAGCCCAGCTGGCAGAATCACAGATACGCAGTATTTT. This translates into CSSSPAGRITDTQYF.

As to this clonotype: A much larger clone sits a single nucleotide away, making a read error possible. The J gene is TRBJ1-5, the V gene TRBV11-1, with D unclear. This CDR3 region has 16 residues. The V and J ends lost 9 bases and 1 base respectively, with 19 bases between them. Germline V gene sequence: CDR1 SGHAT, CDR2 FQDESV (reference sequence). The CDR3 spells CASRKNGIASNQPQHF. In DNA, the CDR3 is TGTGCCAGTCGCAAAAACGGGATTGCAAGCAATCAGCCCCAGCATTTT.

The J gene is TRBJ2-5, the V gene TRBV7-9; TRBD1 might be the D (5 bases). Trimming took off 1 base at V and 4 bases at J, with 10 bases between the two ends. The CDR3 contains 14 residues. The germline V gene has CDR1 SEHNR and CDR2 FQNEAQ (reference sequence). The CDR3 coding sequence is TGTGCCAGCAGCTTAGGGCCAGGGATAGAGACCCAGTACTTC. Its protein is CASSLGPGIETQYF.

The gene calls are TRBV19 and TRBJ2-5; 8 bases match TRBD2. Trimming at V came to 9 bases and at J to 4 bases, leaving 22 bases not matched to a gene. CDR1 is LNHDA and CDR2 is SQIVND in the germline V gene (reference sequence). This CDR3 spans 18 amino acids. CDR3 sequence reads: CASHPGVFERGRGETQYF. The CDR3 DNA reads TGTGCCAGCCATCCTGGGGTGTTTGAGCGGGGGAGGGGAGAGACCCAGTACTTC.

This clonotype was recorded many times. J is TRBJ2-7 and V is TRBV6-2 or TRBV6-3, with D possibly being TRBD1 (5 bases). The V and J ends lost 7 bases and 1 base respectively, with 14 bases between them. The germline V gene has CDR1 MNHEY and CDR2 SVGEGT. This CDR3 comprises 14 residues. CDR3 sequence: CASNLQESSYEQYF. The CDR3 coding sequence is TGTGCCAGCAACTTACAGGAAAGTTCCTACGAGCAGTACTTC.

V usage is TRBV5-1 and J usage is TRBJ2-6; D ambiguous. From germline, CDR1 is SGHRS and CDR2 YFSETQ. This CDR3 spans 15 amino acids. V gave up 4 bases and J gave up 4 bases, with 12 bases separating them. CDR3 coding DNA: TGCGCCAGCAGCCCGGAAATGACAGGGGCCAACGTCCTGACTTTC. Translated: CASSPEMTGANVLTF. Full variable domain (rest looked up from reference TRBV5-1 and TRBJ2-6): KAGVTQTPRYLIKTRGQQVTLSCSPISGHRSVSWYQQTPGQGLQFLFEYFSETQRNKGNFPGRFSGRQFSNSRSEMNVSTLELGDSALYLCASSPEMTGANVLTFGAGSRLTVL.

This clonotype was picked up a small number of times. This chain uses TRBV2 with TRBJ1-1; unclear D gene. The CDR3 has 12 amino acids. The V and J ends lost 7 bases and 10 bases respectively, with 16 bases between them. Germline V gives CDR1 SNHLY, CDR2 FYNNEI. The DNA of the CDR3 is TGTGCCAGCACTCCTGGCCTCGGACGAGCTTTCTTT. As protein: CASTPGLGRAFF.

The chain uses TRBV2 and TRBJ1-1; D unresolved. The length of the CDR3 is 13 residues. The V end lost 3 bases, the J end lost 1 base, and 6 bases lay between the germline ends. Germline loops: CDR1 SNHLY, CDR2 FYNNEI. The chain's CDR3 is CASSDWGNTEAFF. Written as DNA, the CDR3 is TGTGCCAGCAGTGATTGGGGGAACACTGAAGCTTTCTTT.

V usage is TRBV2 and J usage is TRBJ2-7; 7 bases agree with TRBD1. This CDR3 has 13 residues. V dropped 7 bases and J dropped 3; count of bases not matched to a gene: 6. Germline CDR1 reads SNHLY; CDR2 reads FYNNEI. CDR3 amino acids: CASNTGVLYEQYF. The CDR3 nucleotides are TGTGCCAGCAACACAGGGGTCCTCTACGAGCAGTACTTC.